This TCR beta chain was sequenced in a study of CD8+ T cells in alopecia areata. Study-wide background: Treated patients received severity scores based on the percentage of scalp area affected.

Comments on this clone: Its target is not known.

General observations from the study: Patients shared TCRs less clearly than mice did, possibly owing to HLA.

Treatment meaning: oral pan-JAK inhibitor, 5-10 mg twice daily. Peripheral blood, together with lesional scalp punch biopsies, was collected from alopecia areata patients. The length of the CDR3 is 16 residues. In germline, CDR1 is SGHAT, CDR2 FQNNGV. The V and J ends lost 1 base and 4 bases, in that order; junction bases with no gene match: 7. RNA, once extracted, was reverse transcribed into cDNA for use as the sequencing template. Method: immunoSEQ multiplex PCR; TCRdb's copy keeps in-frame clones and lacks some. Among about 280,000 clones listed, roughly 60% were seen once. The chain combines TRBV11-2 with TRBJ2-5; 9 bases line up with TRBD1. This TCR derives from a human donor with alopecia areata. The sample consisted of CD4+ T cells sorted from blood, taken at week 24, from a patient treated with tofacitinib. Here the CDR3 DNA reads TGTGCCAGCAGCTTAGTCGGGGGACAGGGAGGAGAGACCCAGTACTTC. Residues: CASSLVGGQGGETQYF.